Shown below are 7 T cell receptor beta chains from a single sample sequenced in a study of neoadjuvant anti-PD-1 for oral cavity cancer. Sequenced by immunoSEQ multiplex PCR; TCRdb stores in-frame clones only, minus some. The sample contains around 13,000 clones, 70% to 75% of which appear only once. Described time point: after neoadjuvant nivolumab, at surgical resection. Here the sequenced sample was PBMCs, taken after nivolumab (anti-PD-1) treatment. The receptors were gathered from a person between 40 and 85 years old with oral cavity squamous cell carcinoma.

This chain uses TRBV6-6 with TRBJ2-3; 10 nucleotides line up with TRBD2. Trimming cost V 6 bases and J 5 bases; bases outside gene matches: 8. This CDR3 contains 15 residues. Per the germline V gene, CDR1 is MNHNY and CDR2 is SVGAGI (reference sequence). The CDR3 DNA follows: TGTGCCAGCAGACCCTCGGGACTAGCGCAAGATACGCAGTATTTT. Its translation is CASRPSGLAQDTQYF.

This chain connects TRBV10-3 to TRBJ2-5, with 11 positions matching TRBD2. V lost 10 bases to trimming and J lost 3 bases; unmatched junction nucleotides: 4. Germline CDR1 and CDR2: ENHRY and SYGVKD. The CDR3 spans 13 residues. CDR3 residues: CATSLAGEETQYF. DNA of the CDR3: TGTGCCACCTCACTAGCGGGGGAAGAGACCCAGTACTTC.

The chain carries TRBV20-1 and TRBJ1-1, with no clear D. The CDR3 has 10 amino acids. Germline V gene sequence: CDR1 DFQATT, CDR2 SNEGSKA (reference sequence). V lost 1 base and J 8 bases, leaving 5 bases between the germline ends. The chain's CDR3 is CSARVMEAFF. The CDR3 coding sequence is TGCAGTGCTAGAGTTATGGAAGCTTTCTTT.

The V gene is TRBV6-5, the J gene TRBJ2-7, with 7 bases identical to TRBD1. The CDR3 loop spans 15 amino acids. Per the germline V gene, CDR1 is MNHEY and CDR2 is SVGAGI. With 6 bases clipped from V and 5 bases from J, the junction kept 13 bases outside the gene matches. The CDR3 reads CASSRGKGAGNEQYF. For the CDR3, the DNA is TGTGCCAGCAGCCGAGGGAAGGGGGCCGGCAACGAGCAGTACTTC.

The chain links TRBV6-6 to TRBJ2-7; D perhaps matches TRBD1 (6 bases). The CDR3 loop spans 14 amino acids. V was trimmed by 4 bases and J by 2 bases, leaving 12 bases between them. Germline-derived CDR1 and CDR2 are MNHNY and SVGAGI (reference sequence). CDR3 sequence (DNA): TGTGCCAGCAGTTTGGCAGGGGAGACCTACGAGCAGTACTTC. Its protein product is CASSLAGETYEQYF.

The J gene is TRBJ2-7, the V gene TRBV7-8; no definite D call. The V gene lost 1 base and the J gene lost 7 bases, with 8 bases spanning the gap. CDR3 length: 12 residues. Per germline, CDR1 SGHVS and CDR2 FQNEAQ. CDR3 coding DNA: TGTGCCAGCAGCTTAGTCCAGGCTGAGCAGTACTTC. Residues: CASSLVQAEQYF.

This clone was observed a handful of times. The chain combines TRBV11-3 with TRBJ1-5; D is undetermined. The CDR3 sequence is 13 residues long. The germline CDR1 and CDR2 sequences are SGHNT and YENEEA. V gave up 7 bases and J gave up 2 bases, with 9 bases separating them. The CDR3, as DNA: TGTGCCAGCACCCTTTTGGGCAATCAGCCCCAGCATTTT. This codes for CASTLLGNQPQHF. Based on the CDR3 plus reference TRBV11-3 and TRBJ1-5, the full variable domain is EAGVVQSPRYKIIEKKQPVAFWCNPISGHNTLYWYLQNLGQGPELLIRYENEEAVDDSQLPKDRFSAERLKGVDSTLKIQPAELGDSAVYLCASTLLGNQPQHFGDGTRLSIL.